The T cell receptor (beta chain) described here comes from a study of cytomegalovirus exposure and HLA in healthy donors. Study observations and caveats: Per a later analysis, roughly 17,000 TCR beta sequences showed association with HLA alleles at 0.05 false discovery rate. Immune exposure information available was restricted to CMV serostatus. Compared with the roughly 700-donor mean, an Asian-associated ancestry cluster reportedly had fewer N-insertions, according to a later analysis.

Primers included in the PCR were 60 Vbeta and 13 Jbeta primers. Generated by immunoSEQ multiplex PCR, the TCRdb table keeps only in-frame clones and is missing some. The sample holds around 130,000 clones; about four fifths are singletons and the top ten take 3.1%. As regards this clone: The antigen remains unidentified.

Specimen: PBMCs. This receptor was taken from a man younger than 45 in good health and CMV-seronegative.

CDR3: CASVAGGETDTQYF. CDR3 DNA sequence: TGTGCCAGCGTAGCGGGAGGGGAAACAGATACGCAGTATTTT. The V call is TRBV4-2, the J call TRBJ2-3, with 11 bases lining up with TRBD2. Unmatched junction bases numbered 4, after V lost 8 bases and J lost 3 bases. CDR1 and CDR2 from the germline V gene are LGHNA and YNFKEQ. This CDR3 is built from 14 residues.